This entry features one TCR beta chain sequence. Which antigen it targets is not known. The input lacks base qualities; no much larger clone sits a single base away. The germline V gene supplies CDR1 SGDLS and CDR2 YYNGEE. The CDR3 starts with the cysteine, ends with the phenylalanine, and has 13 residues. Of the read, only the CDR3 DNA is kept; its 39 bases are in frame from base 1. The V end loses 0 bases and the J end loses 4 bases, and a stretch of 5 bases separates them. The data belong to a study of cytomegalovirus exposure and HLA in healthy donors (dated by TCRdb to the late 2010s). With regard to the full study: An earlier analysis of roughly 570 of the donors reported roughly 300 Gb of sequence data and 100 million to 120 million unique TCR beta sequences obtained from roughly 180 million T cells. About 280 gigabases of sequencing data and approximately 93 million unique TCR sequences were included in an early release covering 500 to 750 HLA-typed donors. Among the approximately 400 genotyped donors, 81% belonged to the genetic ancestry cluster associated with self-reported Caucasian donors. The aim of the study was to test whether cataloging public T cell receptors could identify signatures of past pathogen exposure. The study used immunosequencing to profile the T cell repertoires of approximately 640 subjects and linked those repertoires to cytomegalovirus serostatus. Besides the first cohort of approximately 710 subjects, a separate validation cohort made up of 120 or so different subjects was used. The study combined high-throughput TCR immunosequencing, statistical association of individual TCRs with disease status, and machine learning to predict cytomegalovirus infection status. A later analysis re-analyzed previously published TCR beta repertoires from roughly 630 donors and added high-resolution HLA genotyping to study TCR occurrence patterns. In the later analysis, no new phenotypic data were used to find candidate immune exposures; instead, reliance was placed on TCR beta sequences and their occurrence across donors. An earlier analysis of approximately 580 of the donors used high-throughput TCR beta sequencing to judge whether each TCR beta V gene segment behaved as functional or pseudogenic. Donor age, sex, ethnicity and CMV serostatus were compiled alongside the repertoire data. A later genetic analysis took genome-wide SNP genotypes for 398 of the 666 donors and used that subset as a discovery cohort. All discovery cohort repertoires had been generated using a single sequencing platform. Both class I and class II loci were covered by HLA typing, at four-digit resolution. Typing coverage differed by locus: A, B, C, DRB1 and DQB1 were typed in about 620-630 donors, DQA1 in 522, DPA1 in around 600, and DPB1 in roughly 450. Five DR-DQ haplotypes were handled as single units for association and clustering because linkage in the cohort was strong. Among over 350 genotyped donors of the cohort, an average of roughly 240,000 unique TCR beta nucleotide sequences were sequenced per donor, roughly a sixth of them non-productive. Study-wide findings and limitations: Sequencing depth was assumed to be roughly uniform across donors in the presence/absence analyses, though that assumption may not hold. V-gene and J-gene trimming of TCR beta chains was associated with a missense DCLRE1C variant in a later genetic analysis, and the association was replicated in an independent cohort. Strong co-occurrence of HLA alleles, especially DR and DQ, made assigning TCR associations to individual alleles difficult. In a later analysis, several top co-occurrence clusters were reported to appear linked to parvovirus B19, influenza, CMV and Epstein-Barr virus. The classifier was reported to diagnose cytomegalovirus status with high specificity and sensitivity in both the original cohort and the validation cohort. Because HLA typing was unavailable for some donors at each locus, only the typed subset was used in association tests. Because counts were too low, seventeen rarely observed V segments, including chromosome 9 orphons, were left out of the earlier analysis of approximately 580 of the donors. Immune exposure information for the cohort was limited to CMV serostatus. The sequencing pipeline was judged likely to have produced a cluster of highly shared sequence variants as a technical artifact. Most TCR sequences were observed very rarely across donors, whereas some public TCRs were present in many individuals. This cohort had only TCR beta chains sequenced, and the lack of alpha or paired-chain data limited which features could be detected. It was suggested by the authors that the approach could potentially be generalized to other disease states and immunological phenotypes. A few of the identified cytomegalovirus-associated TCR beta chains were confirmed in vitro to be specific for cytomegalovirus antigens. In a later genetic analysis, fewer N-insertions in productive TCRs were reported among donors in an Asian-associated ancestry cluster than the roughly 640-donor mean. Linkage disequilibrium might explain the correlated functional status among segregating V segments, but an unknown experimental factor could not be excluded. In a later analysis, TCR association rates were found to vary across HLA loci, with the most associated TCRs seen for DRB1 alleles and the fewest for HLA-C alleles. Compared with equally common non-associated chains, HLA-associated TCR beta chains in a later analysis were more clonally expanded and had lower generation probabilities. Some IMGT-functional V segments, including TRBV6-2 and TRBV6-3, could not be told apart with the 87-base-pair reads, so those segments were excluded. A further reported finding was that TCR beta sequences accurately predicted the HLA-A and HLA-B alleles for most subjects in the first cohort. In the study, 150 to 200 TCR beta chains were listed as associated with cytomegalovirus. Broadly in line with IMGT annotations, most TCR beta V segments showed up in productive rearrangements about 87% or about 30% of the time in an earlier analysis of 587 of the donors. At a false discovery rate of 0.05, a later analysis linked under 20,000 TCR beta sequences to specific HLA alleles. According to a later analysis, most CMV-associated TCR beta chains appeared to be HLA-restricted, and the HLA associations seemed to be driven largely by CMV exposure.

The cohort comprised 550 to 700 healthy bone marrow donors. All cohort members were sampled while nominally healthy, although unrecorded immune exposures were likely present. The donor tested CMV seropositive, placing the donor among the approximately 310 seropositive members of the cohort. Each donor provided a peripheral blood sample, and peripheral blood mononuclear cells were used for TCR beta sequencing. Genomic DNA was extracted from the blood cell samples with the Qiagen DNeasy Blood Extraction Kit. Receptor amplification or capture employed the immunoSEQ multiplex PCR assay. For the multiplex PCR, a mixture combining 60 forward primers for TCR Vbeta segments and 13 reverse primers for TCR Jbeta segments was used. The CDR3 region of rearranged TCR beta genes was amplified from genomic DNA by a multiplex PCR assay. On the Illumina HiSeq System, the amplified TCR beta libraries were sequenced as 87-base-pair reads. The original methods were these. Across the 600 to 700 repertoires, a later analysis counted approximately 75 million unique TCR beta chains, around 11 million of which were shared by at least two donors. Raw reads were error-corrected and collapsed into unique sequences by a nearest-neighbor algorithm in which closely related sequences were merged to remove PCR and sequencing errors. Alignment of CDR3 sequences to IMGT reference sequences was used to assign V, D and J gene segments. Each retained sequence needed at least a six-nucleotide match to both a V gene segment and a J gene segment. Rearrangements were called productive when the CDR3 lacked stop codons and stayed in frame with V and J; all others were non-productive. Following IMGT convention, CDR3 was defined as the stretch from the second conserved V-encoded cysteine to the conserved J-encoded phenylalanine. The earlier analysis of about 640 of the donors excluded any sequence lacking an unambiguous match to a single V gene segment. An earlier analysis of 587 of the donors classified V segments as functional when productive rearrangements were above 56.7% and as segregating when the standard deviation between donors was above 5%. To diagnose cytomegalovirus status from the catalog of TCR beta chain sequences, a statistical classification framework was built. In a later analysis, V and J genes were assigned by comparing TCR nucleotide sequences against IMGT/GENE-DB human TR gene sequences. In a later analysis, CDR3 sequences and most-parsimonious VDJ recombination scenarios were assigned using the TCRdist pipeline. In a later analysis, each TCR beta chain was defined by its CDR3 amino acid sequence together with its V-gene family, and reads lacking a unique V-gene family were excluded. As a way to deal with suspected cross-contamination and a sequencing artifact, a later analysis dropped 450 to 600 nucleotide sequences that were highly shared and had low generation probability. In a later analysis, a clonal expansion index was calculated for each public chain from normalized within-repertoire ranks of inferred template counts. Generation probabilities in a later analysis came from a VDJ recombination model fitted to out-of-frame rearrangements, and those results were checked against IGoR. A later analysis scored TCR-TCR, TCR-HLA and TCR-CMV co-occurrence with hypergeometric tests, applying a repertoire-size bias correction to TCR pairs. False discovery rates were estimated in a later analysis by permuting HLA or CMV assignments 20 times. In a later analysis, co-occurring TCRs were grouped with DBSCAN, and TCRdist sequence similarity was added when clustering was performed within HLA-allele-positive subsets. Repertoires with fewer than 30,000 or more than 120,000 public chains, plus five repertoires with anomalous nucleotide sharing, were excluded from co-occurrence clustering. TCRdb retrieved this table from immuneACCESS and kept in-frame rearrangements only. Not all clones are present; in checked studies, unresolved V genes account for under half, and no reason is known for the remainder. V, J and clone size were drawn from that table, and D and trimming were deduced from the DNA. Present in this sample are 150,000 to 200,000 clones, approximately 80% of which were seen just once. 9.7% of the sample goes to the ten largest clones.

The sample comprised PBMCs. This receptor was identified in a man aged 18 to 29 in good health and CMV-seropositive. Rearrangement joined TRBV9 to TRBJ1-3; a confident D gene designation cannot be given. The DNA sequence is as follows: TGTGCCAGCAGCGTAGGCAGGGGAAACACCATATATTTT. Translated, this gives CASSVGRGNTIYF.